The text below deals with one T cell receptor beta chain. Its matching antigen is unknown. The protocol was immunoSEQ multiplex PCR, while the TCRdb copy is restricted to in-frame clones and leaves out a portion. This sample yields roughly 35,000 clones, of which over 70% are seen a single time; 2.5% to 3% belongs to the top ten. The data originate from a study of T cells in localized non-small cell lung cancer. Regarding the study as a whole: A raised T cell density in blood coincided with lengthier overall survival. Compared with tumor, uninvolved adjacent lung displayed greater T cell clonality, ranking highest overall.

CDR1 is SGHTA, CDR2 FQGNSA, per germline. Between the trimmed V and J ends, which lost 4 bases and 10 bases, there was a span of 13 bases. The CDR3 covers 13 residues. Sequences were derived from peripheral blood, sampled before any cancer treatment. The chain is built from TRBV7-2 and TRBJ2-2; no clear D gene. The receptor was derived from a woman aged 40 to 75 with stage I lung adenocarcinoma. The CDR3 sequence is CASSSWGIEELFF. CDR3 bases: TGTGCCAGCAGCTCATGGGGAATTGAGGAGCTGTTTTTT.